The 3 T cell receptor beta chains presented below share a single source sample, sequenced in a study of cytomegalovirus exposure and HLA in healthy donors. The study ran its PCR with 60 Vbeta and 13 Jbeta primers. Only in-frame clones appear in the TCRdb table, and some are missing; sequencing was by immunoSEQ multiplex PCR. The sample holds 130,000 to 150,000 clones, just under 85% seen once. The sample taken for sequencing was PBMCs. The source of these receptors is a woman aged 55-69 years in good health and CMV-seropositive.

This chain connects TRBV7-9 to TRBJ2-1; TRBD2 agrees at 8 bases. Germline CDR1 reads SEHNR; CDR2 reads FQNEAQ (reference sequence). This CDR3 has 15 amino acids. The trim removed 3 bases at V and 9 bases at J, leaving 10 bases unmatched. The CDR3 coding sequence is TGTGCCAGCAGCTTTAGGGGACTAGGAGATGTTGAGCAGTTCTTC. Protein product: CASSFRGLGDVEQFF.

V usage is TRBV4-3 and J usage is TRBJ1-5; the match to TRBD1 covers 9 bases. V was clipped by 0 bases and J by 6 bases; unmatched bases: 3. Germline lookup yields CDR1 LGHNA and CDR2 YSLEER. There are 15 residues in the CDR3. The CDR3: CASSQDHRGRQPQHF. The CDR3 region has the DNA TGCGCCAGCAGCCAAGATCACAGGGGGCGTCAGCCCCAGCATTTT.

The chain combines TRBV5-1 with TRBJ1-1; possible D gene TRBD1, 5 bases. CDR1 is SGHRS, CDR2 YFSETQ, per germline. There are 13 residues in the CDR3. Trimming removed 1 base from V and 8 bases from J, with 12 bases in between. The CDR3 sequence: CASSLSGGWEAFF. The CDR3 nucleotides read TGCGCCAGCAGCTTGAGCGGGGGATGGGAAGCTTTCTTT.